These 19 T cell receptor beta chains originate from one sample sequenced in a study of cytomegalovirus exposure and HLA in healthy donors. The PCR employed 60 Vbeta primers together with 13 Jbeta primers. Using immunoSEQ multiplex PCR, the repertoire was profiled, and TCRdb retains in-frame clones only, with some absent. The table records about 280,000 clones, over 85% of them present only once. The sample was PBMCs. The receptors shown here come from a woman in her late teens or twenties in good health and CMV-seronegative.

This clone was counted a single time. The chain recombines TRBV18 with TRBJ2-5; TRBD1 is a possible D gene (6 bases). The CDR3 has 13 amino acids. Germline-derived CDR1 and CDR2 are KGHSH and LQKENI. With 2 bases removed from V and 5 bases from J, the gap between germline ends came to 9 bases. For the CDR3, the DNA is TGTGCCAGCTCACCAGGGGGCCGGGAGACCCAGTACTTC. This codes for CASSPGGRETQYF. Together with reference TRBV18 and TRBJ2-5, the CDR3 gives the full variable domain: NAGVMQNPRHLVRRRGQEARLRCSPMKGHSHVYWYRQLPEEGLKFMVYLQKENIIDESGMPKERFSAEFPKEGPSILRIQQVVRGDSAAYFCASSPGGRETQYFGPGTRLLVL.

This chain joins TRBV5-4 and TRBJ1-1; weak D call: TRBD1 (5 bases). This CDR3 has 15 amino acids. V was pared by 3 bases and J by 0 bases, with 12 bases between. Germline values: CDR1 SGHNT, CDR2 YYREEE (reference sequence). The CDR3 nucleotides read TGTGCCAGCAGCTCTAGGGGTGGGATGAACACTGAAGCTTTCTTT. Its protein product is CASSSRGGMNTEAFF.

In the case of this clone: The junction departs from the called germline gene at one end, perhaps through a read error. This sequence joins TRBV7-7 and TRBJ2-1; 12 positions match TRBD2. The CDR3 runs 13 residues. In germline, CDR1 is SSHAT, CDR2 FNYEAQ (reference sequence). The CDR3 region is CASSPRLAGDQFF. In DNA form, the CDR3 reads TGTGCTAGCAGCCCTCGACTAGCGGGGGACCAGTTCTTC.

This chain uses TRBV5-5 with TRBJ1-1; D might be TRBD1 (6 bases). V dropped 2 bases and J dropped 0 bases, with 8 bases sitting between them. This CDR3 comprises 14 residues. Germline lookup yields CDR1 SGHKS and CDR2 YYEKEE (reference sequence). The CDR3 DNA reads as TGTGCCAGCAGCTTCCAGGGGATGAACACTGAAGCTTTCTTT. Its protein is CASSFQGMNTEAFF.

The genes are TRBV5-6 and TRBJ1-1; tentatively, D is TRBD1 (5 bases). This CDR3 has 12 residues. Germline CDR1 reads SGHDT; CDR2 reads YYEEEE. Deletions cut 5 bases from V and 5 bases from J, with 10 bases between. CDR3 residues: CASSSGKTEAFF. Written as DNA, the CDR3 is TGTGCCAGCAGTTCAGGGAAGACTGAAGCTTTCTTT.

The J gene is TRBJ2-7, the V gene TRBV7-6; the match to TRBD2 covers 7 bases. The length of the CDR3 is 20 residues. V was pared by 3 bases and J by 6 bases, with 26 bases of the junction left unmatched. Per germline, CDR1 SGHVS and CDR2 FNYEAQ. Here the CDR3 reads CASSFDIGLAVGGSSSEQYF. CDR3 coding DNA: TGTGCCAGCAGCTTCGATATAGGGCTAGCGGTGGGGGGATCATCAAGCGAGCAGTACTTC.

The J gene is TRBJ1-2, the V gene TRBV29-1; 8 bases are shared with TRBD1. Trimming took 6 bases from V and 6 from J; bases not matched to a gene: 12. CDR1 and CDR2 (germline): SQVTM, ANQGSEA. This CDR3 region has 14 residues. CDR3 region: CSVSGQGRLDGYTF. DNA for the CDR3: TGCAGCGTCTCCGGACAGGGAAGGTTAGATGGCTACACCTTC.

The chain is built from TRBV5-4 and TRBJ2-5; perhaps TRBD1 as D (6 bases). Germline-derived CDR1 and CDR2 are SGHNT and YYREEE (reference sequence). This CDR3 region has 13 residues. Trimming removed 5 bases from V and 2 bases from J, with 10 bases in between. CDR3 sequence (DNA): TGTGCCAGCAGGCAAGGACAGCAAGAGACCCAGTACTTC. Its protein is CASRQGQQETQYF.

The CDR3 spells CASSETGPIGGTEAFF. CDR3 coding DNA: TGCGCCAGCAGTGAAACGGGTCCGATCGGCGGCACTGAAGCTTTCTTT. The J gene is TRBJ1-1, the V gene TRBV10-2; no definite D call. The V gene's germline CDR1 is WSHSY and CDR2 SAAADI. This CDR3 contains 16 residues. The V and J ends lost 3 bases and 4 bases respectively, with 18 bases between them.

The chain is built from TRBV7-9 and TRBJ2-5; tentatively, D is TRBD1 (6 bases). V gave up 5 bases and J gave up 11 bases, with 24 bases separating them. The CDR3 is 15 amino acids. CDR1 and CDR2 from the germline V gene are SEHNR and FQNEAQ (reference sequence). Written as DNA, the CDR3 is TGTGCCAGCAGCCCCCCTGGACTCCCCTTGAGGGGGCAGTACTTC. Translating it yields CASSPPGLPLRGQYF.

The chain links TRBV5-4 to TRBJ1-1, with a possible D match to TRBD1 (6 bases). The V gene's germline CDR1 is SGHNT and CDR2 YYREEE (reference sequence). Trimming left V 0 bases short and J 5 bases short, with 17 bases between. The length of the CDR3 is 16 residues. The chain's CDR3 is CASSLDGGRGSTEAFF. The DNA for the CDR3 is TGTGCCAGCAGCTTGGATGGGGGCCGTGGGTCAACTGAAGCTTTCTTT.

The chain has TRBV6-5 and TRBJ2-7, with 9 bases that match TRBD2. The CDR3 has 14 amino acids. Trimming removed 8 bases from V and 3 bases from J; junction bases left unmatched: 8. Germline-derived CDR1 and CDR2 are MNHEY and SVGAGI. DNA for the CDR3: TGTGCCAGCCGCGGGAGGGACACCTACTACGAGCAGTACTTC. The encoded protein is CASRGRDTYYEQYF.

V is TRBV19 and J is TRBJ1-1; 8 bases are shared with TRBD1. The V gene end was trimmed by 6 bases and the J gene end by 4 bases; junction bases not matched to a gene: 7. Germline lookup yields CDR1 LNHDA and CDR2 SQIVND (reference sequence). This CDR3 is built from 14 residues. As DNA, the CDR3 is TGTGCCAGTAGGATACAGGGGGTGCGCACTGAAGCTTTCTTT. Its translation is CASRIQGVRTEAFF.

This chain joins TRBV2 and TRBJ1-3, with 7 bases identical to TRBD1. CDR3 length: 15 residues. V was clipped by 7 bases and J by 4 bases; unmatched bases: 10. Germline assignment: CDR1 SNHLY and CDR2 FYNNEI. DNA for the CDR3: TGTGCCAGCACTGAGGGGGCAGGGAACGGAAACACCATATATTTT. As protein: CASTEGAGNGNTIYF.

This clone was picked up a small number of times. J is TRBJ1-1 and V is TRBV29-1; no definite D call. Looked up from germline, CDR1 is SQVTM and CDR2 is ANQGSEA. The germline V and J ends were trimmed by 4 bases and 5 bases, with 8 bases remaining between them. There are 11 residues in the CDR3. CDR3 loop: CSVAEGTEAFF. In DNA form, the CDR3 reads TGCAGCGTTGCCGAGGGAACTGAAGCTTTCTTT. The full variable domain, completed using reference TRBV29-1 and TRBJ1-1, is SAVISQKPSRDICQRGTSLTIQCQVDSQVTMMFWYRQQPGQSLTLIATANQGSEATYESGFVIDKFPISRPNLTFSTLTVSNMSPEDSSIYLCSVAEGTEAFFGQGTRLTVV.

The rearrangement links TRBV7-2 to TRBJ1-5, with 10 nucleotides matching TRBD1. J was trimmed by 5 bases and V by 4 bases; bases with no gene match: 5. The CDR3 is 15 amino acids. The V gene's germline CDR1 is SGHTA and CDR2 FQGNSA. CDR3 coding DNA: TGTGCCAGCAGCTACCGGGACAGGGGTTATCAGCCCCAGCATTTT. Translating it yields CASSYRDRGYQPQHF.

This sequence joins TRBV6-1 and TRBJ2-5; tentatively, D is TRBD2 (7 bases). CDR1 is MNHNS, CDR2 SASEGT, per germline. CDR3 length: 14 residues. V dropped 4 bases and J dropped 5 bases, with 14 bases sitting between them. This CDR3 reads CASSGDGGRETQYF. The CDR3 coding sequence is TGTGCCAGCAGTGGGGACGGGGGGCGGGAGACCCAGTACTTC.

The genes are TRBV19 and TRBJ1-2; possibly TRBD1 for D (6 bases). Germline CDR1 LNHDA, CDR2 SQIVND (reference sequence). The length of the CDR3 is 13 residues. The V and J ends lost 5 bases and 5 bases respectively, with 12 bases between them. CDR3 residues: CASSFRGAYGYTF. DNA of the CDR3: TGTGCCAGTAGTTTCAGGGGCGCGTATGGCTACACCTTC. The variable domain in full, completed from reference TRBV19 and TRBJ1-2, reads DGGITQSPKYLFRKEGQNVTLSCEQNLNHDAMYWYRQDPGQGLRLIYYSQIVNDFQKGDIAEGYSVSREKKESFPLTVTSAQKNPTAFYLCASSFRGAYGYTFGSGTRLTVV.

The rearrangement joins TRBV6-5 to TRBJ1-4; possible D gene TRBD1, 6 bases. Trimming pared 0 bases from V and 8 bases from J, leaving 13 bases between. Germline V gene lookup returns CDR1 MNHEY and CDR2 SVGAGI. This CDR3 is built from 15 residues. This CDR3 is CASSYSSRGKEKLFF. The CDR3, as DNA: TGTGCCAGCAGTTACTCGAGCAGGGGCAAGGAAAAACTGTTTTTT.